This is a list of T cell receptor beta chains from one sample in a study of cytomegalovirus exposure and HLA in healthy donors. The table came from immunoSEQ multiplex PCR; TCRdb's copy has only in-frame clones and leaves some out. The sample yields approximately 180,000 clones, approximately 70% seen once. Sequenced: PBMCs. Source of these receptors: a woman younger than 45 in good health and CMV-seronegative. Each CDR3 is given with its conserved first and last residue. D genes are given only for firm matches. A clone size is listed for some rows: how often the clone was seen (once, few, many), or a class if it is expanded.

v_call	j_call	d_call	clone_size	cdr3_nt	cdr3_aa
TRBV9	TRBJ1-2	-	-	TGTGCCAGCAGCGCGCCGACCGTCAGGAGGCTCAAGGGCTACACCTTC	CASSAPTVRRLKGYTF
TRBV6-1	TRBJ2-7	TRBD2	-	TGTGCCAGCAGTGAAGTCCGGGGGGTCTACGAGCAGTACTTC	CASSEVRGVYEQYF
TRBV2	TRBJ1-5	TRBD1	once	TGTGCCAGCACATATGACAGGGGGCCGACCCAATGGCAGCCCCAGCATTTT	CASTYDRGPTQWQPQHF
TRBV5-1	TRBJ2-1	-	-	TGCGCCAGCAGCTTGGGGTCATATAGTGAGCAGTTCTTC	CASSLGSYSEQFF
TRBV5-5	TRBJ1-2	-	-	TGTGCCAGCAGCTTGGAGGGGGTCTCCTATGGCTACACCTTC	CASSLEGVSYGYTF
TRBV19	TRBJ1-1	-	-	TGTGCCAGTAGTTACGATCAAATTAGGGGTTTGACTGAAGCTTTCTTT	CASSYDQIRGLTEAFF
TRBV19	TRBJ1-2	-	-	TGTGCCAGTAGTATAAGTAGGGGCGGAGGCTACACCTTC	CASSISRGGGYTF
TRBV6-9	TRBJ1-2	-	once	TGTGCCAGCAGTTATTCCACAGGGAACTATGGCTACACCTTC	CASSYSTGNYGYTF
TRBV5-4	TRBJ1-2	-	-	TGTGCCAGCAGCTTGAACAGAATGACCAACTATGGCTACACCTTC	CASSLNRMTNYGYTF
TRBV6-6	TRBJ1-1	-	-	TGTGCCAGCAGCACCTATCGAGAAGCTTTCTTT	CASSTYREAFF
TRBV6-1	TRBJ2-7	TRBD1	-	TGTGCCAGCAGAACCGGGACAGCCGACGCCTACGGGCAGTACTTC	CASRTGTADAYGQYF
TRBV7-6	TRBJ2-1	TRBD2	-	TGTGCCAGCAGCTTACCTCCTAGCGGGGGGGCCTGGGATGAGCAGTTCTTC	CASSLPPSGGAWDEQFF
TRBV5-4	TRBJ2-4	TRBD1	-	TGTGCCAGCAGCACCGCCGGGACAGGGAACCACATTCAGTACTTC	CASSTAGTGNHIQYF
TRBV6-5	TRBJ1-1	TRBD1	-	TGTGCCAGCAGACTTGGACAGGGGAACACTGAAGCTTTCTTT	CASRLGQGNTEAFF